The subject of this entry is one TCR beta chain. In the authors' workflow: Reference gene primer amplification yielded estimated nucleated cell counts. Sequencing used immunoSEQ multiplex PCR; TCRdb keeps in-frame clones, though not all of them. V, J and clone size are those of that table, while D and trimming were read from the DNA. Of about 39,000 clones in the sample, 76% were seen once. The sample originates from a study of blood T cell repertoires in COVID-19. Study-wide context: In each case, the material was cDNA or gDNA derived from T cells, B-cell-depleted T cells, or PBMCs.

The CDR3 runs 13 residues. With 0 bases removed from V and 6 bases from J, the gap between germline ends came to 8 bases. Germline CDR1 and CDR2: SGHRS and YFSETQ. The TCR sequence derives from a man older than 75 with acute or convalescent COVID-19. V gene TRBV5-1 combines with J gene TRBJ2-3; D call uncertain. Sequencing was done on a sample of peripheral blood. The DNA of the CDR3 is TGCGCCAGCAGCTTGGATATGGGCGATACGCAGTATTTT. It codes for CASSLDMGDTQYF.